This TCR beta chain stems from a study of shared clonotypes between healthy human individuals. Generated by immunoSEQ multiplex PCR, the TCRdb table keeps only in-frame clones and is missing some. The sample consists of millions of clones, approximately 90% of them appearing once. This CDR3 contains 15 residues. The V end lost 6 bases, the J end lost 0 bases, and 11 bases lay between the germline ends. Germline V lookup: CDR1 SNHLY, CDR2 FYNNEI. Material: naive CD4+ T cells sorted from blood. Subset given: CD45RA+ positively selected. The V gene is TRBV2, the J gene TRBJ2-2, with D unclear. This clonotype was sampled from a man aged 18 to 35 in good health. The CDR3 DNA is TGTGCCAGCAGAGCCGACCTATCGAACACCGGGGAGCTGTTTTTT. Translating gives CASRADLSNTGELFF.